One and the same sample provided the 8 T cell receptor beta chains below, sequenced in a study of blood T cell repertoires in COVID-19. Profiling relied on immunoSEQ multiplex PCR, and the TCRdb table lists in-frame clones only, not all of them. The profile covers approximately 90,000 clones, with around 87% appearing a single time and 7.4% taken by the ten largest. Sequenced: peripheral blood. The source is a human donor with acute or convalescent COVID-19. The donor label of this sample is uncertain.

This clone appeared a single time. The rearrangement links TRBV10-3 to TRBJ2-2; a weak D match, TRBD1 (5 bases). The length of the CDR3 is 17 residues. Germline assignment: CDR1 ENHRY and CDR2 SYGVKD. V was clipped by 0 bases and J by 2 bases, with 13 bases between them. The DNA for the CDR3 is TGTGCCATCAGTGAGTCGGGCAGGGCCATTAACACCGGGGAGCTGTTTTTT. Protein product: CAISESGRAINTGELFF.

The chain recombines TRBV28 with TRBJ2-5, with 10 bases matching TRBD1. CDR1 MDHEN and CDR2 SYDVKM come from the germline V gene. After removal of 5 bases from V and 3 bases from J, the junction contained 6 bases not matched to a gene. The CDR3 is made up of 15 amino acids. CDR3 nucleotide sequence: TGTGCCAGCAGTCGCCCTGGGACAGGGGAAGAGACCCAGTACTTC. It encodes CASSRPGTGEETQYF.

The CDR3 DNA sequence: TGTGCCAGCAGCCCCAGGGCTCACCCCTCCACAGATACGCAGTATTTT. The encoded protein is CASSPRAHPSTDTQYF. The rearrangement links TRBV7-9 to TRBJ2-3; perhaps TRBD1 as D (5 bases). Germline CDR1 and CDR2: SEHNR and FQNEAQ (reference sequence). The V end lost 5 bases, the J end lost 2 bases, and 17 bases lay between the germline ends. The CDR3 has 16 residues.

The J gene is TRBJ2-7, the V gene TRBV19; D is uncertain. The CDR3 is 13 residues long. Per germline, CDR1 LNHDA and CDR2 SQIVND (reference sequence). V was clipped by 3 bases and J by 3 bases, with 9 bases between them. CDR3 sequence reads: CASSMGQDYEQYF. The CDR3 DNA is TGTGCCAGTAGTATGGGCCAAGACTACGAGCAGTACTTC.

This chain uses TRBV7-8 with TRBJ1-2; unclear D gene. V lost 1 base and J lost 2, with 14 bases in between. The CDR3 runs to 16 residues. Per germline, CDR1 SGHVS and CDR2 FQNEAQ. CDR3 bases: TGTGCCAGCAGCTTAGGGGCTTATTCCCCAAACTATGGCTACACCTTC. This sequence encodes CASSLGAYSPNYGYTF.

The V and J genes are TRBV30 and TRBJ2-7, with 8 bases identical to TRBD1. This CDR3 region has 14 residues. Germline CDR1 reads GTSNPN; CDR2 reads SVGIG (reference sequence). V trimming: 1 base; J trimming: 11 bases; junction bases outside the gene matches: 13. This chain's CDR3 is CAWSGVPAGGAEYF. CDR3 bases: TGTGCCTGGAGTGGCGTCCCCGCAGGGGGCGCAGAGTACTTC.

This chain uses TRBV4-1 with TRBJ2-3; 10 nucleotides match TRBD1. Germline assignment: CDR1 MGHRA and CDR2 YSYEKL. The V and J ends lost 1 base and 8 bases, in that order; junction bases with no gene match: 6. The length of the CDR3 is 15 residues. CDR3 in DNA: TGCGCCAGCAGCCAAGTGGACAGGGGGTGGGGTACGCAGTATTTT. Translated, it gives CASSQVDRGWGTQYF.

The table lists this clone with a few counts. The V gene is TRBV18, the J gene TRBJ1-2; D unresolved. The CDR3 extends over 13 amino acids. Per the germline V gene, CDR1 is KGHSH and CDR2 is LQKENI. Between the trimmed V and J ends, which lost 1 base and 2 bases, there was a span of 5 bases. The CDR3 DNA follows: TGTGCCAGCTCACCACACGCGAACTATGGCTACACCTTC. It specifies CASSPHANYGYTF.